These 28 T cell receptor beta chains were all obtained from the same sample, sequenced in a study of blood T cell repertoires in COVID-19. Sequencing used immunoSEQ multiplex PCR; TCRdb keeps in-frame clones, though not all of them. The sample contains about 50,000 clones, 60% to 85% of which appear only once. Input material: peripheral blood. These receptor sequences come from a man aged 45-65 years with active or convalescent COVID-19.

The CDR3 DNA reads as TGTGCCAGCAGCCGCGAAGGGACTAGCGGATACAATGAGCAGTTCTTC. Protein sequence: CASSREGTSGYNEQFF. The chain combines TRBV4-2 with TRBJ2-1, with 11 bases identical to TRBD2. CDR3 length: 16 residues. Germline lookup yields CDR1 LGHNA and CDR2 YNFKEQ. After removal of 4 bases from V and 4 bases from J, the junction contained 6 bases not matched to a gene.

This chain uses TRBV9 with TRBJ2-3; D unresolved. Per germline, CDR1 SGDLS and CDR2 YYNGEE. There are 12 residues in the CDR3. Trimming removed 4 bases at V and 5 bases at J, with 8 bases between. CDR3 loop: CASSYVGDTQYF. The CDR3 DNA reads as TGTGCCAGCAGCTATGTCGGAGATACGCAGTATTTT.

The gene calls are TRBV19 and TRBJ2-1; tentatively, D is TRBD1 (6 bases). V was clipped by 9 bases and J by 3 bases, with 12 bases between them. CDR1 is LNHDA, CDR2 SQIVND, per germline (reference sequence). The CDR3 loop spans 13 amino acids. The CDR3 coding sequence is TGTGCCAGCAGCTGGGACATCTACAATGAGCAGTTCTTC. Residues: CASSWDIYNEQFF.

V is TRBV6-6 and J is TRBJ2-3; 7 bases line up with TRBD2. The CDR3 has 16 amino acids. The germline CDR1 and CDR2 sequences are MNHNY and SVGAGI (reference sequence). J gave up 1 base and V 6 bases, and 10 bases lay outside the gene matches. The DNA of the CDR3 is TGTGCCAGCAGCTCCCCCCTCACTAGCGGCACAGATACGCAGTATTTT. Translating gives CASSSPLTSGTDTQYF.

CDR3 protein: CAISGRGSEQFF. The CDR3 nucleotides are TGTGCCATTAGCGGGAGGGGGAGTGAGCAGTTCTTC. The chain is built from TRBV10-3 and TRBJ2-1; 11 positions match TRBD2. Germline V gene sequence: CDR1 ENHRY, CDR2 SYGVKD. CDR3 size: 12 residues. The V segment lost 9 bases and the J segment 9 bases; nucleotides outside the gene matches: 4.

The chain recombines TRBV30 with TRBJ1-2; D uncertain. CDR1 and CDR2 from the germline V gene are GTSNPN and SVGIG (reference sequence). The V end lost 4 bases, the J end lost 7 bases, and 13 bases lay between the germline ends. This CDR3 is 12 amino acids long. DNA of the CDR3: TGTGCCTGGAAAGGTGCTCGGAGTGGCTACACCTTC. Protein product: CAWKGARSGYTF.

V gene TRBV5-1 combines with J gene TRBJ2-1; 7 positions agree with TRBD2. V was clipped by 0 bases and J by 6 bases; unmatched bases: 9. CDR1 and CDR2 (germline): SGHRS, YFSETQ. This CDR3 has 16 residues. Here the CDR3 reads CASSLEASGYPNEQFF. CDR3 sequence (DNA): TGCGCCAGCAGCTTGGAGGCTAGCGGATACCCCAATGAGCAGTTCTTC.

The J gene is TRBJ1-5, the V gene TRBV4-1; D may be TRBD1 (6 bases). The CDR3 sequence is 15 residues long. Germline-derived CDR1 and CDR2 are MGHRA and YSYEKL. Trimming cost V 4 bases and J 4 bases, with 14 bases left between them. CDR3 sequence: CASSRSWTVNQPQHF. The CDR3 nucleotides are TGCGCCAGCAGCCGAAGCTGGACAGTAAATCAGCCCCAGCATTTT.

J is TRBJ2-7 and V is TRBV5-1; no clear D gene. Looked up from germline, CDR1 is SGHRS and CDR2 is YFSETQ. V lost 4 bases, J lost 2 bases, and 10 bases lay in between. CDR3 length: 13 amino acids. CDR3 in DNA: TGCGCCAGCAGCCCCCCCAGTCCCTACGAGCAGTACTTC. It codes for CASSPPSPYEQYF.

This clone was observed a handful of times. As DNA, the CDR3 is TGTGCCAGCAGGTCGGGGGAGGGAAAGGACACTGAAGCTTTCTTT. Translating gives CASRSGEGKDTEAFF. The rearrangement uses TRBV2 and TRBJ1-1, with a weak D call TRBD1 (5 bases). The V and J ends lost 6 bases and 3 bases respectively, with 17 bases between them. The germline gives CDR1 SNHLY, CDR2 FYNNEI. The CDR3 has 15 amino acids.

The chain couples TRBV5-1 to TRBJ1-1; 9 bases align to TRBD1. Trimming cost V 3 bases and J 11 bases; bases outside gene matches: 8. The CDR3 extends over 13 amino acids. Germline V gene sequence: CDR1 SGHRS, CDR2 YFSETQ. CDR3 coding DNA: TGCGCCAGCAGCTATGGACAGGGGTGGGGGGCTTTCTTT. This encodes CASSYGQGWGAFF.

This chain uses TRBV5-5 with TRBJ1-1; maybe TRBD1 (5 bases). Germline V gene sequence: CDR1 SGHKS, CDR2 YYEKEE (reference sequence). This CDR3 region has 14 residues. V lost 3 bases, J lost 1 base, and 10 bases lay in between. In DNA, the CDR3 is TGTGCCAGCAGCTCCGGACATTCGAACACTGAAGCTTTCTTT. Its translation: CASSSGHSNTEAFF.

The chain is built from TRBV3-1 (or the pseudogene TRBV3-2) and TRBJ2-7, with 7 positions matching TRBD1. The CDR3 is 12 amino acids. Trimming at V came to 3 bases and at J to 5 bases, leaving 1 base not matched to a gene. Germline V gene sequence: CDR1 LGHDT, CDR2 YNNKEL (reference sequence). The CDR3 here is CASSHQGDEQYF. The CDR3 DNA follows: TGTGCCAGCAGCCATCAGGGGGACGAGCAGTACTTC.

The V gene is TRBV2, the J gene TRBJ2-1; tentative D call: TRBD1 (7 bases). The CDR3 has 13 amino acids. V lost 7 bases, J lost 4 bases, and 11 bases lay in between. Germline V lookup: CDR1 SNHLY, CDR2 FYNNEI. The CDR3 region is CASMQGGYNEQFF. The CDR3 DNA sequence: TGTGCCAGCATGCAGGGGGGATACAATGAGCAGTTCTTC.

The V gene is TRBV3-1 (or the pseudogene TRBV3-2), the J gene TRBJ1-1, with D perhaps matching TRBD1 (5 bases). The CDR3 runs 15 residues. Germline assignment: CDR1 LGHDT and CDR2 YNNKEL (reference sequence). V lost 4 bases to trimming and J lost 1 base, with 13 bases between them. This CDR3 reads CASSRWEGSNTEAFF. DNA for the CDR3: TGTGCCAGCAGCCGATGGGAGGGGTCGAACACTGAAGCTTTCTTT.

In the case of this clone: One end of the junction is discordant with germline, which a read error may explain. This sequence joins TRBV7-3 and TRBJ2-7; D is possibly TRBD1 (5 bases). CDR1 SGHTA and CDR2 FQGTGA come from the germline V gene. CDR3 length equals 15 residues. The CDR3 coding sequence is TGTGCCAGCAGCTTTGGCCAGGGCCCCTCCTACGGGCAGTACTTC. Encoded protein: CASSFGQGPSYGQYF.

On this clone: A junction end diverges from the germline sequence, so it may reflect a read error. This chain joins TRBV7-3 and TRBJ2-7, with D unclear. Germline V gene data show CDR1 as SGHTA and CDR2 as FQGTGA. CDR3 length: 13 amino acids. The CDR3: CASSVTPTYEQYF. The CDR3 coding sequence is TGTGCCAGCAGCGTAACCCCTACCTACGAGCAGTACTTC.

The chain employs TRBV2 and TRBJ1-1, with D possibly being TRBD1 (5 bases). V gave up 6 bases and J gave up 8 bases, with 10 bases separating them. This CDR3 is 11 amino acids long. Germline CDR1 is SNHLY and CDR2 is FYNNEI. The CDR3 protein is CASSPRTEAFF. The CDR3 DNA reads TGTGCCAGCAGCCCCCGGACAGAAGCTTTCTTT.

V is TRBV7-9 and J is TRBJ2-7; the D gene is possibly TRBD1 (5 bases). Between the trimmed V and J ends, which lost 5 bases and 0 bases, there was a span of 11 bases. The CDR3 totals 14 residues. The germline V gene has CDR1 SEHNR and CDR2 FQNEAQ (reference sequence). The CDR3 here is CASSLDRYSYEQYF. The CDR3 DNA reads as TGTGCCAGCAGCCTAGACAGATACTCCTACGAGCAGTACTTC.

The chain carries TRBV4-1 and TRBJ2-3; 8 positions match TRBD2. The ends lost 2 bases at V and 5 bases at J; junction bases unmatched: 3. Germline V gives CDR1 MGHRA, CDR2 YSYEKL. The CDR3 covers 14 residues. In DNA form, the CDR3 reads TGCGCCAGCAGCCAATTCGGGAGGGGAGATACGCAGTATTTT. Its translation: CASSQFGRGDTQYF.

This sequence joins TRBV18 and TRBJ1-1, with D unclear. This CDR3 region has 14 residues. The germline CDR1 and CDR2 sequences are KGHSH and LQKENI. Trimming cost V 2 bases and J 4 bases, with 11 bases left between them. The CDR3 nucleotides read TGTGCCAGCTCACCAAGAGGGAGCGGCACTGAAGCTTTCTTT. This sequence encodes CASSPRGSGTEAFF. Combining the CDR3 with reference TRBV18 and TRBJ1-1 gives the whole variable domain NAGVMQNPRHLVRRRGQEARLRCSPMKGHSHVYWYRQLPEEGLKFMVYLQKENIIDESGMPKERFSAEFPKEGPSILRIQQVVRGDSAAYFCASSPRGSGTEAFFGQGTRLTVV.

This chain links TRBV3-1 (or the pseudogene TRBV3-2) with TRBJ2-2, with 7 bases lining up with TRBD2. The germline V gene encodes CDR1 LGHDT and CDR2 YNNKEL (reference sequence). Trimming cost V 4 bases and J 2 bases; bases outside gene matches: 13. The CDR3 totals 18 residues. The CDR3 region is CASSRKRGSGANTGELFF. CDR3 nucleotide sequence: TGTGCCAGCAGCCGAAAACGCGGGAGCGGTGCTAACACCGGGGAGCTGTTTTTT.

The chain links TRBV19 to TRBJ1-2; the D is unclear. Germline V CDR1 and CDR2: LNHDA, SQIVND (reference sequence). The length of the CDR3 is 16 residues. The germline V and J ends were trimmed by 3 bases and 3 bases, with 17 bases remaining between them. The CDR3 loop reads CASSIFPAAGDYGYTF. The CDR3 coding sequence is TGTGCCAGTAGTATTTTTCCGGCGGCGGGCGACTATGGCTACACCTTC.

This clone appeared a few times. This rearrangement joins TRBV6-5 to TRBJ1-3; D might be TRBD1 (5 bases). The CDR3 length is 15 residues. The V and J ends lost 5 bases and 3 bases respectively, with 14 bases between them. Per germline, CDR1 MNHEY and CDR2 SVGAGI. The CDR3 DNA follows: TGTGCCAGCAGTCCCTGGGGGGGTGATGGAAACACCATATATTTT. Protein sequence: CASSPWGGDGNTIYF.

The rearrangement links TRBV5-4 to TRBJ2-3, with D possibly matching TRBD2 (6 bases). CDR1 and CDR2 from the germline V gene are SGHNT and YYREEE (reference sequence). The CDR3 spans 14 residues. V was pared by 4 bases and J by 2 bases, with 11 bases between. In DNA form, the CDR3 reads TGTGCCAGCAGCGAGGGACTTTCCACAGATACGCAGTATTTT. Amino acid sequence: CASSEGLSTDTQYF.

The CDR3 DNA is TGCGCCAGTGACAGTTCCGGGGAGCTGTTTTTT. As protein: CASDSSGELFF. This sequence joins TRBV10-1 and TRBJ2-2; D perhaps matches TRBD1 (5 bases). The CDR3 has 11 amino acids. CDR1 and CDR2 (germline): WNHNN, SYGVQD (reference sequence). Between the trimmed V and J ends, which lost 9 bases and 6 bases, there was a span of 8 bases.

This chain joins TRBV7-2 and TRBJ2-1, with 15 bases fitting TRBD2. Trimming at V came to 6 bases and at J to 6 bases, leaving 15 bases not matched to a gene. The CDR3 is made up of 19 amino acids. Germline assignment: CDR1 SGHTA and CDR2 FQGNSA. The CDR3: CASSSKPPGLAGGLNEQFF. The CDR3 DNA reads as TGTGCCAGCAGTTCTAAACCTCCGGGACTAGCGGGAGGACTCAATGAGCAGTTCTTC.

The chain couples TRBV25-1 to TRBJ1-3, with D unresolved. Trimming removed 3 bases at V and 0 bases at J, with 12 bases between. This CDR3 is built from 16 residues. The germline V gene has CDR1 MGHDK and CDR2 SYGVNS. CDR3 in DNA: TGTGCCAGCAGTGACTCCACTGCAGGCTCTGGAAACACCATATATTTT. Translated: CASSDSTAGSGNTIYF.